Following are 27 T cell receptor beta chains from one sample sequenced in a study of regulatory T cells in long-lasting Graves disease. The sample's time point: newly diagnosed GD, antithyroid drugs for less than 3 months. The TCR library was made from RNA extracted from PBMCs. Construction of TCR beta libraries relied on iRepertoire HTBI primers and on Arm-PCR targeting CDR3 regions. TCRdb fed the multiplex PCR reads into MiXCR, producing one record per CDR3 protein. Seen here are over 450,000 distinct CDR3 sequences, around 12% observed once, and the top ten hold roughly 9.3%. These data were likewise used in another study, on T cells in Graves' hyperthyroidism and ophthalmopathy.

The specimen comprised peripheral blood mononuclear cells (PBMCs), sampled at new diagnosis, from a patient treated with antithyroid drugs. The receptor set was obtained from a woman aged 25-40 years with Graves disease.

This clonotype has a count of ten or more. The V call is TRBV9, the J call TRBJ1-1, with D perhaps matching TRBD1 (6 bases). Germline V lookup: CDR1 SGDLS, CDR2 YYNGEE. This CDR3 spans 16 amino acids. V lost 0 bases and J lost 1, with 13 bases in between. This CDR3 reads CASSVGGQGRNTEAFF. The CDR3 nucleotides are TGTGCCAGCAGCGTAGGAGGGCAGGGGAGGAACACTGAAGCTTTCTTT. Combining the CDR3 with reference TRBV9 and TRBJ1-1 gives the whole variable domain DSGVTQTPKHLITATGQRVTLRCSPRSGDLSVYWYQQSLDQGLQFLIQYYNGEERAKGNILERFSAQQFPDLHSELNLSSLELGDSALYFCASSVGGQGRNTEAFFGQGTRLTVV.

This clonotype was recorded at least ten times. This rearrangement joins TRBV29-1 to TRBJ2-2; D perhaps matches TRBD2 (6 bases). Trimming left V 0 bases short and J 3 bases short, with 23 bases between. This CDR3 contains 19 residues. Germline assignment: CDR1 SQVTM and CDR2 ANQGSEA. DNA of the CDR3: TGCAGCGTTGAAGAGGGGGTTGGCCGGGGGACTGCTGACACCGGGGAGCTGTTTTTT. Amino acids: CSVEEGVGRGTADTGELFF.

This clonotype appeared many times. The genes are TRBV7-2 and TRBJ2-3, with unresolved D. Between the trimmed V and J ends, which lost 2 bases and 3 bases, there was a span of 12 bases. From germline, CDR1 is SGHTA and CDR2 FQGNSA. The CDR3 is made up of 15 amino acids. DNA for the CDR3: TGTGCCAGCAGCTTATCCGCCCCTCCAACAGATACGCAGTATTTT. Residues: CASSLSAPPTDTQYF.

This clonotype has a count of ten or more. This chain uses TRBV6-2 or TRBV6-3 with TRBJ1-5; D may be TRBD1 (6 bases). The germline V gene encodes CDR1 MNHEY and CDR2 SVGEGT. Trimming cost V 6 bases and J 3 bases, with 15 bases left between them. The CDR3 covers 15 residues. In nucleotides, the CDR3 is TGTGCCAGCAGACTCTCCTGGGACATCAATCAGCCCCAGCATTTT. Amino acids: CASRLSWDINQPQHF.

Details on this clonotype: A single base separates this from a much larger clone, so it may be a read error. CDR3 protein: CTSSFSGKSSYEQYF. DNA of the CDR3: TGCACCAGCAGCTTCAGCGGGAAAAGCTCCTACGAGCAGTACTTC. V is TRBV5-1 and J is TRBJ2-7, with 7 bases matching TRBD2. The CDR3 loop spans 15 amino acids. CDR1 and CDR2 (germline): SGHRS, YFSETQ.

This clonotype was observed many times. The chain has TRBV20-1 and TRBJ2-7; D call uncertain. CDR3 length equals 12 residues. Trimming stripped 3 bases from V and 3 bases from J, with 9 bases between. Germline values: CDR1 DFQATT, CDR2 SNEGSKA (reference sequence). CDR3 sequence: CSARRMGYEQYF. CDR3 DNA sequence: TGCAGTGCTAGGAGGATGGGCTACGAGCAGTACTTC.

This clonotype has more than one count but fewer than ten. The chain couples TRBV18 to TRBJ2-5; 8 bases line up with TRBD1. Germline CDR1 is KGHSH and CDR2 is LQKENI. V trimming: 2 bases; J trimming: 3 bases; junction bases outside the gene matches: 8. The CDR3 sequence is 16 residues long. CDR3 nucleotides: TGTGCCAGCTCACCAAAACTGGGACAGGTGAAAGAGACCCAGTACTTC. Its protein is CASSPKLGQVKETQYF.

In its sample, this clonotype was seen many times. The CDR3 protein is CASSSSGGLTEAFF. CDR3 nucleotides: TGTGCCAGCAGCTCATCGGGGGGCTTAACTGAAGCTTTCTTT. This chain joins TRBV7-9 and TRBJ1-1, with TRBD1 as a possible D gene (6 bases). Germline assignment: CDR1 SEHNR and CDR2 FQNEAQ (reference sequence). The CDR3 is made up of 14 amino acids. V was cut by 4 bases and J by 5 bases, with 14 bases left in between. Complete variable domain (other parts from reference TRBV7-9 and TRBJ1-1): DTGVSQNPRHKITKRGQNVTFRCDPISEHNRLYWYRQTLGQGPEFLTYFQNEAQLEKSRLLSDRFSAERPKGSFSTLEIQRTEQGDSAMYLCASSSSGGLTEAFFGQGTRLTVV.

This clonotype was found many times. The rearrangement joins TRBV7-2 to TRBJ2-3; D gene uncertain. V shed 1 base and J shed 1 base, with 9 bases lying between them. From germline, CDR1 is SGHTA and CDR2 FQGNSA. The CDR3 has 15 amino acids. CDR3 in amino acids: CASSLEGVRTDTQYF. The CDR3 DNA is TGTGCCAGCAGCTTAGAAGGTGTTCGCACAGATACGCAGTATTTT.

At least ten counts were recorded for this clonotype. The rearrangement uses TRBV5-1 and TRBJ2-2, with 7 bases identical to TRBD1. Germline V gene sequence: CDR1 SGHRS, CDR2 YFSETQ. The CDR3 totals 16 residues. J was trimmed by 1 base and V by 2 bases; bases with no gene match: 5. The CDR3 DNA reads as TGCGCCAGCAGCTTTTTGGGACAGCAGAACACCGGGGAGCTGTTTTTT. The encoded protein is CASSFLGQQNTGELFF.

This clonotype showed up many times. The gene calls are TRBV19 and TRBJ2-1, with a tentative D call TRBD2 (5 bases). V was shortened by 3 bases and J by 3 bases, with 15 bases between the two germline ends. Germline assignment: CDR1 LNHDA and CDR2 SQIVND (reference sequence). This CDR3 is built from 16 residues. CDR3 coding DNA: TGTGCCAGTAGTATTGGTGGCAGCGGCTTCTACAATGAGCAGTTCTTC. This codes for CASSIGGSGFYNEQFF.

This clonotype was seen repeatedly, ten times or more. The chain recombines TRBV12-3 or TRBV12-4 with TRBJ1-5; D call uncertain. The CDR3 covers 16 residues. V shed 6 bases and J shed 1 base, with 16 bases lying between them. DNA for the CDR3: TGTGCCAGCAGCCTCACTTTGGGTTTGAGCAATCAGCCCCAGCATTTT. This sequence encodes CASSLTLGLSNQPQHF.

In its sample, this clonotype was seen a few times. The V gene is TRBV9, the J gene TRBJ1-3, with unresolved D. Germline V gene sequence: CDR1 SGDLS, CDR2 YYNGEE. The V end was cut by 0 bases, the J end by 0 bases, with 13 bases between. The CDR3 runs to 17 residues. CDR3 loop: CASSVARLGSSGNTIYF. The DNA for the CDR3 is TGTGCCAGCAGCGTAGCTCGGTTAGGGAGCTCTGGAAACACCATATATTTT.

This clonotype came up many times. The chain recombines TRBV7-2 with TRBJ2-2; D gene ambiguous. The CDR3 is made up of 16 amino acids. CDR1 and CDR2 from the germline V gene are SGHTA and FQGNSA. V dropped 5 bases and J dropped 6 bases, with 19 bases sitting between them. The DNA of the CDR3 is TGTGCCAGCAGCCCATTGTACGAGGATAACCCCGGGGAGCTGTTTTTT. Its translation: CASSPLYEDNPGELFF.

This clonotype was observed many times. The V gene is TRBV11-2, the J gene TRBJ1-1; 7 nucleotides match TRBD1. There are 17 residues in the CDR3. Trimming removed 8 bases from V and 4 bases from J; junction bases left unmatched: 19. Germline lookup yields CDR1 SGHAT and CDR2 FQNNGV. The chain's CDR3 is CASFEIRGWYGITEAFF. The CDR3 DNA sequence: TGTGCCAGCTTTGAGATCAGGGGGTGGTACGGTATCACTGAAGCTTTCTTT.

The sample holds many counts of this clonotype. V gene TRBV10-2 combines with J gene TRBJ1-2; D is unresolved. CDR1 is WSHSY and CDR2 is SAAADI in the germline V gene. V was pared by 2 bases and J by 0 bases, with 10 bases between. CDR3 length: 15 amino acids. In DNA form, the CDR3 reads TGCGCCAGCAGTGAGGCGATGGATTCTAACTATGGCTACACCTTC. The encoded protein is CASSEAMDSNYGYTF.

In its sample, this clonotype was seen many times. CDR3 in DNA: TGTGCCAGCAACGGGGGACAGACTAATGAAAAACTGTTTTTT. Protein product: CASNGGQTNEKLFF. V is TRBV5-6 and J is TRBJ1-4; 7 bases are a match to TRBD1. The germline V gene has CDR1 SGHDT and CDR2 YYEEEE. V lost 6 bases and J lost 2; bases outside the gene matches: 4. This CDR3 contains 14 residues.

This clonotype was detected a few times. V usage is TRBV28 and J usage is TRBJ2-3; weak D call: TRBD1 (6 bases). V gave up 8 bases and J gave up 5 bases, with 17 bases separating them. Germline V lookup: CDR1 MDHEN, CDR2 SYDVKM. There are 14 residues in the CDR3. The CDR3 spells CASRQAPPQDTQYF. The CDR3 DNA follows: TGTGCCAGCCGACAGGCCCCACCTCAAGATACGCAGTATTTT.

This clonotype has ten or more counts. The genes are TRBV15 and TRBJ1-4; TRBD1 matches 7 bases. The junction had 7 bases not matched to a gene; V was cut back by 3 bases and J by 6 bases. Germline CDR1 LNHNV, CDR2 YYDKDF (reference sequence). The CDR3 sequence is 15 residues long. In DNA, the CDR3 is TGTGCCACCAGCAGGGGGACAGCGGGCGATGAAAAACTGTTTTTT. It translates to CATSRGTAGDEKLFF.

This clonotype was observed at least ten times. CDR3 sequence reads: CSAPTGGDEAFF. As DNA, the CDR3 is TGCAGCGCCCCCACGGGGGGCGATGAAGCTTTCTTT. The V and J genes are TRBV29-1 and TRBJ1-1, with a possible D match to TRBD1 (6 bases). V was clipped by 7 bases and J by 7 bases, with 16 bases between them. Germline-derived CDR1 and CDR2 are SQVTM and ANQGSEA. CDR3 length: 12 amino acids.

This clonotype came up many times. The chain is built from TRBV28 and TRBJ1-2; D gene unclear. The CDR3 length is 16 residues. Per germline, CDR1 MDHEN and CDR2 SYDVKM. The V gene lost 5 bases and the J gene lost 7 bases, with 23 bases spanning the gap. CDR3 DNA sequence: TGTGCCAGCAGTCCCTACGGACGGATAGATAGGACTGGCTACACCTTC. Amino acids: CASSPYGRIDRTGYTF.

The sample holds many counts of this clonotype. The chain joins TRBV28 to TRBJ1-5; no reliable D call. The CDR3 contains 13 residues. Germline V lookup: CDR1 MDHEN, CDR2 SYDVKM. Trimming shortened V by 3 bases and J by 4 bases, and 7 bases separated the two germline ends. CDR3 sequence reads: CASSFRRNQPQHF. The CDR3 nucleotides are TGTGCCAGCAGTTTTCGGAGGAATCAGCCCCAGCATTTT.

In DNA, the CDR3 is TGTGCCAGCAGACGTAGGCTTGGGGGAGATACGCAGTATTTT. Its translation: CASRRRLGGDTQYF. This chain joins TRBV7-2 and TRBJ2-3, with D perhaps given as TRBD1 or TRBD2 (5 bases each). The CDR3 contains 14 residues. The germline V gene has CDR1 SGHTA and CDR2 FQGNSA. Deletions cut 6 bases from V and 5 bases from J, with 15 bases between.

As for this clonotype: A much bigger clone sits one base away, suggesting this may be a read error. The rearrangement uses TRBV7-3 and TRBJ2-1, with D possibly TRBD1 on 5 matching bases. Germline V CDR1 and CDR2: SGHTA, FQGTGA. This CDR3 spans 18 amino acids. The CDR3 region is CASSLTQGRHSSYDEQFF. As DNA, the CDR3 is TGTGCCAGCAGCTTAACCCAGGGTCGGCATAGCTCCTACGATGAGCAGTTCTTC.

The genes are TRBV30 and TRBJ1-6, with TRBD1 identical over 10 bases. V lost 1 base to trimming and J lost 6 bases; unmatched junction nucleotides: 0. The length of the CDR3 is 14 residues. Germline lookup yields CDR1 GTSNPN and CDR2 SVGIG (reference sequence). DNA of the CDR3: TGTGCCTGGAGTGGGGACAGGGGTAATTCACCCCTCCACTTT. This sequence encodes CAWSGDRGNSPLHF.

This clonotype was recorded many times. V gene TRBV2 combines with J gene TRBJ1-1; no clear D. Trimming took 7 bases from V and 1 from J, leaving 10 bases between them. The CDR3 has 13 amino acids. CDR1 and CDR2 (germline): SNHLY, FYNNEI. CDR3 bases: TGTGCCAGCAATGACCCCGAGAACACTGAAGCTTTCTTT. Amino acid sequence: CASNDPENTEAFF.

The rearrangement uses TRBV4-2 and TRBJ1-4; 8 nucleotides agree with TRBD1. The V segment lost 5 bases and the J segment 3 bases; nucleotides outside the gene matches: 5. The CDR3 is 15 residues long. The germline V gene encodes CDR1 LGHNA and CDR2 YNFKEQ. CDR3 residues: CASSKPGGPNEKLFF. CDR3 coding DNA: TGTGCCAGCAGCAAACCAGGGGGCCCTAATGAAAAACTGTTTTTT.